Listed below are T cell receptor beta chains from one sample, sequenced in a study of T-cell memory formation after mild COVID-19. From the 5' RACE reads, TCRdb called clonotypes with MiXCR, one entry per CDR3 protein. This sample has fewer than 650,000 distinct CDR3 sequences, with around a sixth found just once. The sequenced material came from PBMCs or a T cell subset sorted from them (not recorded which). These receptors all stem from an adult woman who had mild COVID-19 (a few samples of this study predate the infection). Cell type and time point are not known. The CDR3 runs from the conserved cysteine through the conserved F or W. Each record gives: J gene, V gene, D gene, CDR3 length, clone size, CDR3 protein. D genes are given only for firm matches. Some rows mark clone size as missing; the rest say once, few, many or name a class of expanded clone.

j_gene: TRBJ2-7
v_gene: TRBV2
d_gene: TRBD1
len: 13
abundance: NA
CDR3aa: CASSVQGLYEQYF

j_gene: TRBJ1-1
v_gene: TRBV5-1
d_gene: NA
len: 16
abundance: once
CDR3aa: CASSPHRTAVNTEAFF

j_gene: TRBJ2-3
v_gene: TRBV7-2
d_gene: TRBD2
len: 15
abundance: few
CDR3aa: CASSARLAGRGTQYF

j_gene: TRBJ1-2
v_gene: TRBV7-2
d_gene: NA
len: 14
abundance: NA
CDR3aa: CASSSSGGIIGYTF

j_gene: TRBJ2-2
v_gene: TRBV20-1
d_gene: TRBD2
len: 15
abundance: many
CDR3aa: CSAHSSGQNTGELFF

j_gene: TRBJ2-5
v_gene: TRBV20-1
d_gene: TRBD2
len: 15
abundance: few
CDR3aa: CSARIAGGTQETQYF

j_gene: TRBJ1-1
v_gene: TRBV7-9
d_gene: NA
len: 15
abundance: few
CDR3aa: CASSWGASYMVEAFF

j_gene: TRBJ2-2
v_gene: TRBV7-2
d_gene: NA
len: 14
abundance: NA
CDR3aa: CASSPLVATGELFF

j_gene: TRBJ1-1
v_gene: TRBV5-6
d_gene: TRBD1
len: 13
abundance: few
CDR3aa: CASSARQGNEAFF

j_gene: TRBJ1-2
v_gene: TRBV12-3/TRBV12-4
d_gene: NA
len: 13
abundance: NA
CDR3aa: CASSSLSSYGYTF

j_gene: TRBJ2-1
v_gene: TRBV7-9
d_gene: TRBD2
len: 16
abundance: few
CDR3aa: CASSSPASGRFNEQFF

j_gene: TRBJ2-5
v_gene: TRBV7-9
d_gene: TRBD2
len: 16
abundance: NA
CDR3aa: CASSLVSGGLQETQYF

j_gene: TRBJ2-1
v_gene: TRBV24-1
d_gene: NA
len: 18
abundance: NA
CDR3aa: CATSDLGGAGPWDNEQFF

j_gene: TRBJ2-5
v_gene: TRBV19
d_gene: TRBD1
len: 15
abundance: NA
CDR3aa: CASLDTGTDNRAQYF

j_gene: TRBJ2-7
v_gene: TRBV14
d_gene: NA
len: 15
abundance: once
CDR3aa: CASSLNLGHDYEQYF

j_gene: TRBJ1-5
v_gene: TRBV18
d_gene: NA
len: 14
abundance: NA
CDR3aa: CASSPGISNQPQHF

j_gene: TRBJ2-5
v_gene: TRBV12-3/TRBV12-4
d_gene: NA
len: 13
abundance: NA
CDR3aa: CASRGGSEETQYF

j_gene: TRBJ2-2
v_gene: TRBV18
d_gene: NA
len: 14
abundance: NA
CDR3aa: CASRQGGDAGELFF

j_gene: TRBJ2-7
v_gene: TRBV5-1
d_gene: NA
len: 17
abundance: NA
CDR3aa: CASSFGAEGGGQYEQYF

j_gene: TRBJ2-7
v_gene: TRBV20-1
d_gene: TRBD2
len: 15
abundance: few
CDR3aa: CSARRSSGRAYEQYF

j_gene: TRBJ2-7
v_gene: TRBV27
d_gene: TRBD2
len: 15
abundance: few
CDR3aa: CASSLRSGRTYEQYF

j_gene: TRBJ1-1
v_gene: TRBV30
d_gene: TRBD1
len: 15
abundance: NA
CDR3aa: CAWSTRTGMDREAFF

j_gene: TRBJ2-5
v_gene: TRBV29-1
d_gene: NA
len: 13
abundance: few
CDR3aa: CSVAFGLKETQYF

j_gene: TRBJ2-6
v_gene: TRBV7-3
d_gene: NA
len: 17
abundance: few
CDR3aa: CASSLGGRGSGANVLTF

j_gene: TRBJ2-1
v_gene: TRBV7-9
d_gene: NA
len: 15
abundance: few
CDR3aa: CASSLASGPLGEQFF

j_gene: TRBJ2-1
v_gene: TRBV11-2
d_gene: NA
len: 17
abundance: few
CDR3aa: CASSLTWEATSYNEQFF

j_gene: TRBJ2-1
v_gene: TRBV5-1
d_gene: TRBD1
len: 17
abundance: NA
CDR3aa: CATSSGTGALGYNEQFF

j_gene: TRBJ1-1
v_gene: TRBV7-9
d_gene: NA
len: 13
abundance: few
CDR3aa: CASSLGQAGEAFF

j_gene: TRBJ2-7
v_gene: TRBV6-6
d_gene: NA
len: 14
abundance: few
CDR3aa: CASSPLSNLYEQYF

j_gene: TRBJ2-1
v_gene: TRBV4-3
d_gene: TRBD2
len: 17
abundance: NA
CDR3aa: CASSQREGLAGVNEQFF

j_gene: TRBJ2-7
v_gene: TRBV7-2
d_gene: NA
len: 17
abundance: NA
CDR3aa: CASSSIGGSGPGYEQYF

j_gene: TRBJ1-5
v_gene: TRBV12-3/TRBV12-4
d_gene: TRBD1
len: 15
abundance: few
CDR3aa: CASRRGWTGHQPQHF

j_gene: TRBJ1-1
v_gene: TRBV7-2
d_gene: NA
len: 14
abundance: few
CDR3aa: CASSLGKSSTEAFF

j_gene: TRBJ1-1
v_gene: TRBV2
d_gene: NA
len: 15
abundance: NA
CDR3aa: CASSEVSALGSEAFF

j_gene: TRBJ1-2
v_gene: TRBV12-3/TRBV12-4
d_gene: NA
len: 13
abundance: few
CDR3aa: CASSFGQSYGYTF

j_gene: TRBJ2-1
v_gene: TRBV6-5
d_gene: NA
len: 15
abundance: NA
CDR3aa: CASSYSWVPYNEQFF

j_gene: TRBJ1-5
v_gene: TRBV24-1
d_gene: NA
len: 13
abundance: few
CDR3aa: CATSVEGNQPQHF

j_gene: TRBJ2-4
v_gene: TRBV7-6
d_gene: NA
len: 14
abundance: few
CDR3aa: CASSFSSGTNIQYF

j_gene: TRBJ1-5
v_gene: TRBV5-1
d_gene: NA
len: 15
abundance: many
CDR3aa: CASSLDDGYNQPQHF

j_gene: TRBJ2-1
v_gene: TRBV7-7
d_gene: TRBD2
len: 13
abundance: few
CDR3aa: CASSPSGLGEQFF

j_gene: TRBJ1-1
v_gene: TRBV4-1
d_gene: NA
len: 16
abundance: NA
CDR3aa: CASSPSKINLNTEAFF

j_gene: TRBJ2-5
v_gene: TRBV7-9
d_gene: NA
len: 20
abundance: few
CDR3aa: CASSLADMGARGRHQETQYF

j_gene: TRBJ1-2
v_gene: TRBV3-1
d_gene: TRBD1
len: 14
abundance: few
CDR3aa: CASSRGGQTYGYTF

j_gene: TRBJ2-1
v_gene: TRBV6-2/TRBV6-3
d_gene: NA
len: 14
abundance: NA
CDR3aa: CASSFGGVNNEQFF

j_gene: TRBJ1-2
v_gene: TRBV11-2
d_gene: NA
len: 16
abundance: NA
CDR3aa: CASSHLWEAPVGGYTF

j_gene: TRBJ2-5
v_gene: TRBV24-1
d_gene: TRBD2
len: 12
abundance: few
CDR3aa: CATSRLAGHQYF

j_gene: TRBJ2-1
v_gene: TRBV29-1
d_gene: NA
len: 14
abundance: few
CDR3aa: CSVEERSSYNEQFF

j_gene: TRBJ2-1
v_gene: TRBV25-1
d_gene: TRBD2
len: 22
abundance: NA
CDR3aa: CASSEPPGPPSSGRVSYNEQFF

j_gene: TRBJ2-2
v_gene: TRBV18
d_gene: NA
len: 15
abundance: once
CDR3aa: CASSGLLANTGELFF